A single sample is the source of the 15 T cell receptor beta chains below, sequenced in a study of blood T cells in healthy people across ages. Using a J-beta primer mix together with a sample-barcoded 5' primer, a second PCR was run for roughly 7 to 11 cycles. TCRdb itself ran the 5' RACE reads through MiXCR, one entry per CDR3 protein. The table shows more than 700,000 distinct CDR3 sequences, with around 50% occurring only once. Input material: blood. The source of these receptors is a man older than 75 in good health.

Remarks on this clonotype: A much more abundant neighbour one base away suggests this may be a read error. The V call is TRBV20-1, the J call TRBJ2-1; tentative D call: TRBD2 (5 bases). V was trimmed by 8 bases and J by 2 bases, leaving 16 bases between them. This CDR3 contains 14 residues. Germline V gene data show CDR1 as DFQATT and CDR2 as SNEGSKA (reference sequence). The CDR3 spells CSTSRVLTYNEQFF. The CDR3 DNA is TGCAGTACTTCGCGGGTCCTCACCTACAATGAGCAGTTCTTC.

The rearrangement uses TRBV29-1 and TRBJ2-5, with 14 bases fitting TRBD2. After removal of 5 bases from V and 2 bases from J, the junction contained 1 base not matched to a gene. CDR3 length equals 14 residues. In germline, CDR1 is SQVTM, CDR2 ANQGSEA. The CDR3 sequence is CSVRTSGRQETQYF. The CDR3 coding sequence is TGCAGCGTTAGGACTAGCGGGAGGCAAGAGACCCAGTACTTC.

This clonotype was seen a few times. V usage is TRBV6-1 and J usage is TRBJ2-7; tentatively, D is TRBD1 or TRBD2 (5 bases each). The germline V and J ends were trimmed by 7 bases and 1 base, with 17 bases remaining between them. Germline values: CDR1 MNHNS, CDR2 SASEGT. The CDR3 totals 15 residues. CDR3 loop: CASKRFRGDSYEQYF. The CDR3, as DNA: TGTGCCAGCAAGAGGTTTCGGGGCGATTCCTACGAGCAGTACTTC.

This clonotype was counted at least ten times. The chain is built from TRBV4-3 and TRBJ2-7, with D unclear. The CDR3 length is 15 residues. Per the germline V gene, CDR1 is LGHNA and CDR2 is YSLEER. The germline V and J ends were trimmed by 1 base and 3 bases, with 13 bases remaining between them. CDR3 coding DNA: TGCGCCAGCAGCCAAGTCTGGGAAGGTAGCTACGAGCAGTACTTC. It specifies CASSQVWEGSYEQYF.

This sequence joins TRBV24-1 and TRBJ2-3, with D perhaps TRBD1 (5 bases). Germline lookup yields CDR1 KGHDR and CDR2 SFDVKD. The V end was cut by 5 bases, the J end by 0 bases, with 11 bases between. CDR3 length: 15 residues. DNA for the CDR3: TGTGCCACCAGTGGCGACAGCTCTAGCACAGATACGCAGTATTTT. Its protein is CATSGDSSSTDTQYF.

This chain uses TRBV20-1 with TRBJ2-3, with D tentatively TRBD2 (5 bases). The CDR3 has 15 amino acids. V was trimmed by 6 bases and J by 1 base, leaving 17 bases between them. Germline V lookup: CDR1 DFQATT, CDR2 SNEGSKA (reference sequence). CDR3 protein: CSAEAERTGTDTQYF. CDR3 nucleotides: TGCAGTGCCGAGGCGGAGCGGACCGGCACAGATACGCAGTATTTT.

The table lists this clonotype with many counts. The chain links TRBV28 to TRBJ2-7; TRBD1 aligns across 9 bases. From germline, CDR1 is MDHEN and CDR2 SYDVKM. Trimming removed 5 bases from V and 2 bases from J; junction bases left unmatched: 16. The CDR3 covers 18 residues. The CDR3 is CASSRGIQGASSPYEQYF. The DNA for the CDR3 is TGTGCCAGCAGTCGGGGGATACAGGGGGCAAGTTCCCCCTACGAGCAGTACTTC. Full variable domain (rest looked up from reference TRBV28 and TRBJ2-7): DVKVTQSSRYLVKRTGEKVFLECVQDMDHENMFWYRQDPGLGLRLIYFSYDVKMKEKGDIPEGYSVSREKKERFSLILESASTNQTSMYLCASSRGIQGASSPYEQYFGPGTRLTVT.

This clonotype was seen once. This chain connects TRBV20-1 to TRBJ2-7; tentatively, D is TRBD1 or TRBD2 (5 bases each). Trimming took 4 bases from V and 5 from J, leaving 18 bases between them. The CDR3 runs to 14 residues. The V gene's germline CDR1 is DFQATT and CDR2 SNEGSKA (reference sequence). The CDR3 bases are TGCAGTGCTACTCGGGACCCCCGGAGCAACGAGCAGTACTTC. Translating gives CSATRDPRSNEQYF.

This clonotype was picked up a small number of times. This chain links TRBV20-1 with TRBJ2-5, with D uncertain. Germline V lookup: CDR1 DFQATT, CDR2 SNEGSKA (reference sequence). The germline V and J ends were trimmed by 6 bases and 1 base, with 21 bases remaining between them. CDR3 length equals 16 residues. This chain's CDR3 is CSAYPSAADLQETQYF. CDR3 sequence (DNA): TGCAGTGCCTACCCGTCGGCTGCCGACCTCCAAGAGACCCAGTACTTC.

This clonotype was observed a handful of times. The V and J genes are TRBV5-6 and TRBJ2-7, with D tentatively TRBD2 (6 bases). V dropped 3 bases and J dropped 3 bases, with 13 bases sitting between them. The CDR3 length is 14 residues. Per germline, CDR1 SGHDT and CDR2 YYEEEE. The CDR3 nucleotides are TGTGCCAGCAGCTATACCGGGAGCCACTACGAGCAGTACTTC. As protein: CASSYTGSHYEQYF.

The chain has TRBV5-4 and TRBJ2-3; 7 bases agree with TRBD2. The CDR3 runs 16 residues. Germline V lookup: CDR1 SGHNT, CDR2 YYREEE (reference sequence). J gave up 4 bases and V 0 bases, and 8 bases lay outside the gene matches. The CDR3 spells CASSLVGEGLADTQYF. CDR3 nucleotides: TGTGCCAGCAGCTTGGTGGGGGAGGGCCTCGCAGATACGCAGTATTTT.

The chain employs TRBV5-1 and TRBJ2-1; TRBD2 is a possible D gene (6 bases). Germline values: CDR1 SGHRS, CDR2 YFSETQ. The CDR3 consists of 16 residues. V lost 0 bases and J 3 bases, leaving 13 bases between the germline ends. CDR3 sequence reads: CASSLEGLTNYNEQFF. The DNA for the CDR3 is TGCGCCAGCAGCTTGGAGGGACTGACGAACTACAATGAGCAGTTCTTC.

There are a few counts of this clonotype. J is TRBJ2-5 and V is TRBV6-6; D unresolved. This CDR3 is built from 14 residues. CDR1 is MNHNY, CDR2 SVGAGI, per germline (reference sequence). The V gene lost 0 bases and the J gene lost 1 base, with 6 bases spanning the gap. CDR3 amino acids: CASSYSPAQETQYF. CDR3 sequence (DNA): TGTGCCAGCAGTTACTCCCCAGCCCAAGAGACCCAGTACTTC.

This clonotype has only a few counts. V is TRBV7-9 and J is TRBJ2-7, with D perhaps TRBD1 (6 bases). From germline, CDR1 is SEHNR and CDR2 FQNEAQ (reference sequence). This CDR3 is 14 amino acids long. V shed 5 bases and J shed 4 bases, with 15 bases lying between them. The CDR3 DNA sequence: TGTGCCAGCAGCCAGAATCCGACAGGTTACGAGCAGTACTTC. This codes for CASSQNPTGYEQYF.

The chain joins TRBV5-1 to TRBJ2-7; 8 nucleotides agree with TRBD2. The CDR3 extends over 17 amino acids. Trimming took 0 bases from V and 5 from J; bases not matched to a gene: 13. Germline CDR1 SGHRS, CDR2 YFSETQ. CDR3 protein: CASSLERTSLGGDEQYF. Here the CDR3 DNA reads TGCGCCAGCAGCTTGGAGCGGACTAGCCTTGGCGGCGACGAGCAGTACTTC.